Described below is a single T cell receptor (beta chain) sequence and its context. The antigen remains unidentified. These data are taken from a study of vaccination and CD4 T cells after COVID-19. Study information: Culture controls were given either a CEFX pool, an HIV-1 Nef pool, or no peptide.

Treatment specified: approximately 10-day PBMC culture with coronavirus spike peptide pools or control peptides (ViraFEST assay). The CDR3 sequence is 16 residues long. Germline loops: CDR1 SGHVS, CDR2 FNYEAQ. Trimming removed 1 base from V and 1 base from J; junction bases left unmatched: 3. Study-level points and caveats: It was found that, in convalescent patients, 304 of 307 vaccine-specific clones were spike mono-reactive. Median SARS-CoV-2-reactive clonotype numbers went from about 20 to 38; this increase was not significant.

The Oncomine TCR Beta short-read assay was what sequenced the DNA obtained from cultured CD4+ T cells. TCRdb reanalysed the PCR reads using MiXCR and keeps one entry per CDR3 protein. The sample records some 20,000 distinct CDR3 sequences, 60% being singletons. The sample here was CD4+ T cells from blood, cultured in vitro, taken after SARS-CoV-2 vaccination. The gene calls are TRBV7-6 and TRBJ2-5; 10 nucleotides line up with TRBD2. This receptor was obtained from a human donor who had recovered from COVID-19. CDR3 loop: CASSLVGTSAQETQYF. The CDR3 DNA sequence: TGTGCCAGCAGCTTAGTCGGGACTAGCGCCCAAGAGACCCAGTACTTC.